This note documents a single T cell receptor beta chain sequence. Germline V lookup: CDR1 MNHEY, CDR2 SMNVEV (reference sequence). V dropped 4 bases and J dropped 14; count of bases not matched to a gene: 13. The length of the CDR3 is 13 residues. Unsorted material relied on about 90 million PBMCs as the source of genomic DNA. These data originate in a study of shared clonotypes between healthy human individuals. Across the study: Aged between 18 and 49, the donors were a couple of women and a few men.

In replicate PCRs of unsorted PBMC, approximately 320 ng DNA, tens of thousands of T cell genomes, was used. Original data processing: Without quality scores, immunoSEQ junctional reads could not be filtered like full-length reads. Data came from immunoSEQ multiplex PCR; TCRdb stores just in-frame clones and leaves some out. V and J calls and clone size are copied from that table; D and trimming were computed from the DNA. Here the sample spans about 520,000 clones, approximately 80% being singletons. The V gene is TRBV27, the J gene TRBJ1-1; 7 bases are a match to TRBD1. The sequence derives from a middle-aged woman in good health. Some clones in this sample may be carry-over from other donors' samples. Sequencing input: PBMCs. The chain's CDR3 is CASSSGQTTRSFF. Here the CDR3 DNA reads TGTGCCAGCAGTTCGGGACAGACGACAAGGAGCTTCTTT.